The rows below give T cell receptor beta chains drawn from one sample of a study of blood T cell repertoires in COVID-19. The data were produced by immunoSEQ multiplex PCR, yet TCRdb's version contains in-frame clones alone and is incomplete. This sample has about 130,000 clones, with around 83% found just once. The source material was peripheral blood. These receptors all come from a woman older than 75 with COVID-19, enrolled during active disease. Both conserved end residues are trimmed from each CDR3. Fields, in order: V gene, J gene, CDR3 protein.

V gene: TRBV4-2; J gene: TRBJ2-2; CDR3 protein: ASAPLAGVDTGELF
V gene: TRBV6-1; J gene: TRBJ2-2; CDR3 protein: ASSEGQVTGELF
V gene: TRBV6-6; J gene: TRBJ2-5; CDR3 protein: ASSYSLWSQETQY
V gene: TRBV5-1; J gene: TRBJ1-2; CDR3 protein: ASSLGSLGGEDYGYT
V gene: TRBV27; J gene: TRBJ2-7; CDR3 protein: ASSSGTGYEQY
V gene: TRBV7-3; J gene: TRBJ1-2; CDR3 protein: ASSPTGNYGYT
V gene: TRBV5-8; J gene: TRBJ1-5; CDR3 protein: ASSFYVGGILEPQH
V gene: TRBV15; J gene: TRBJ1-1; CDR3 protein: ATSRGGRSMNTEAF
V gene: TRBV25-1; J gene: TRBJ2-7; CDR3 protein: ASSQPGLTYEQY
V gene: TRBV9; J gene: TRBJ2-1; CDR3 protein: ASSVVGGEQF
V gene: TRBV3-1/TRBV3-2; J gene: TRBJ1-2; CDR3 protein: ASSQDRGDYGYT
V gene: TRBV29-1; J gene: TRBJ2-1; CDR3 protein: SVAPGLGHNEQF
V gene: TRBV7-2; J gene: TRBJ2-7; CDR3 protein: ASSFFGEWNEQY
V gene: TRBV5-6; J gene: TRBJ2-7; CDR3 protein: ASSLMGLAGGEQY
V gene: TRBV3-1/TRBV3-2; J gene: TRBJ2-1; CDR3 protein: ASSPYREGVHEQF
V gene: TRBV14; J gene: TRBJ2-6; CDR3 protein: ASSPSPGQTSGANVLT
V gene: TRBV9; J gene: TRBJ2-1; CDR3 protein: ASSVETSRASEQF
V gene: TRBV19; J gene: TRBJ2-2; CDR3 protein: ASSIVDSALTGELF
V gene: TRBV7-9; J gene: TRBJ2-7; CDR3 protein: ASSLGASGGSSYEQY
V gene: TRBV4-1; J gene: TRBJ2-6; CDR3 protein: ASSSQVARERSGANVLT
V gene: TRBV29-1; J gene: TRBJ2-1; CDR3 protein: SVDKVANEQF
V gene: TRBV6-2/TRBV6-3; J gene: TRBJ2-1; CDR3 protein: ASSSGVGYNEQF
V gene: TRBV7-2; J gene: TRBJ1-1; CDR3 protein: ASSLSGGMNTEAF
V gene: TRBV4-1; J gene: TRBJ1-5; CDR3 protein: ASALSGASSNQPQH
V gene: TRBV13; J gene: TRBJ1-3; CDR3 protein: ASSLHRVKSSSGNTIY
V gene: TRBV4-3; J gene: TRBJ2-3; CDR3 protein: ASSQGRRGGTDTQY
V gene: TRBV21-1; J gene: TRBJ1-2; CDR3 protein: ASSSRGENYGYT
V gene: TRBV25-1; J gene: TRBJ2-1; CDR3 protein: ASSDLNSGKLNEQF
V gene: TRBV7-6; J gene: TRBJ2-5; CDR3 protein: ASSSRVGEQETQY